This record looks at one TCR beta chain sequence and its context. The data were taken from a study of shared clonotypes between healthy human individuals. Clones were sequenced by immunoSEQ multiplex PCR, and TCRdb holds only the in-frame ones, with some missing. The repertoire holds about 700,000 clones, with about 90% as singletons. In the naive CD8 group, cells lacked CD45RO and were positively selected for CCR7, so terminally differentiated effector memory CD45RA+ cells were left out. Per the germline V gene, CDR1 is SQVTM and CDR2 is ANQGSEA. The CDR3 totals 16 residues. Trimming removed 0 bases at V and 0 bases at J, with 12 bases between.

The specimen sequenced was naive CD8+ T cells sorted from blood. The chain has TRBV29-1 and TRBJ2-1; a weak D match, TRBD2 (6 bases). The clonotype was recovered from a man under 40 in good health. In DNA, the CDR3 is TGCAGCGTTGAAGATCGGGGGATAAGCTCCTACAATGAGCAGTTCTTC. Residues: CSVEDRGISSYNEQFF.